This T cell receptor beta chain was identified in a study of human T cells and chemical hapten exposure (dated by TCRdb to the early 2020s). At the level of the whole study: For sensitization, 2% DPC in acetone was applied to a roughly 2 cm by roughly 2 cm area of upper inner arm skin. Weekly therapeutic DPC doses were additionally applied to the scalp of patients throughout the roughly 26-week study period. Patch testing was performed on the upper back with Finn chambers containing 0.01% DPC, and the patch tests were scored after 6 days according to International Contact Dermatitis Research Group standards. The mostly female patient cohort included alopecia areata with under or over 50% scalp involvement, alopecia totalis and alopecia universalis. Libraries were pooled for sequencing, and variation in per-sample TCR yields was attributed mainly to small differences in library volumes within the pool. The study tracked peripheral blood TCR repertoire changes in vivo during primary and secondary sensitization to the hapten diphenylcyclopropenone (DPC) in alopecia patients. Blood samples were taken from patients before sensitization (week 0) and then at 2, 6 and about 24 weeks after DPC sensitization. Blood for TCR sequencing was provided by twenty-nine alopecia patients at one to four time points (pre-sensitization, 2, 6 and 24 weeks).

Library preparation employed RACE. TCRdb lists the instrument as NextSeq 500. During library preparation, unique molecular identifiers were attached to individual cDNA molecules so that TCRs could be counted in a quantitative, reproducible way. Both TCR alpha and TCR beta chains were sequenced from each blood RNA sample. Per the source publication's procedure: A median of about 87,000 TCRs per sample was observed, with a range of about 23,224 to 690,600. V, J and CDR3 annotation of the TCR reads was carried out using the Decombinator software suite. To make PS versus PT1 abundance plots, every sample was subsampled to the same number of TCRs (28,000). TCRs were defined as expanded if absent before sensitization and observed at least eight times at the 2-week time point. Using fastp at Q25 and MiXCR, TCRdb reprocessed the public reads and kept productive beta chains. Rows with one shared CDR3 protein collapse into an entry with the most common genes and DNA. These V and J calls originate from TCRdb's pipeline instead of the authors' own analysis. This sample gives over 100,000 distinct CDR3 sequences in total; about a tenth of them show up just once. The biggest ten clones account for around 3% of the sample.

This clonotype was seen repeatedly, ten times or more. Which antigen it targets is not known. Base qualities are not provided; no much larger clone lies one nucleotide away. The sample's time point, from its label and the paper: patch test 2, 6 weeks after DPC sensitization. Reading the label with the study, this specimen's treatment or condition is: therapeutic diphenylcyclopropenone sensitization with weekly scalp DPC. Blood at each patch-test visit was drawn before the patch test was applied. Patients were eligible if aged 18 to 70, diagnosed with alopecia and judged suitable for DPC therapy, and pregnant patients were excluded. Unfractionated whole blood was collected in Tempus Blood RNA tubes, and total RNA was extracted from that blood. The research as a whole found: Compared with pre-sensitization or healthy control sets, expanded TCRs formed significantly more large CDR3 similarity clusters, which is consistent with antigen-driven responses. Repeated subsampling changed both the strength of the expansion versus patch-test correlation and the threshold at which that correlation became significant. All patients had alopecia, a presumed autoimmune disease, so their immune response might differ from that of healthy individuals. Patch test score was positively correlated with the number of PT1 expanded TCRs, with significance at thresholds 8, 16 and 32 but not at 4. DPC sensitization did not change how many TCRs were above 1 in 1000 frequency, and no evidence was found of alterations in global repertoire structure.

Sequences were derived from whole blood, sampled in connection with sensitization to the hapten diphenylcyclopropenone (DPC). The receptor was isolated from a woman aged 40-49 years with alopecia areata. Some clones in this sample may be carry-over from other donors' samples.

The nucleotide sequence is given as TGTGCCAGCTCCGGGACAGCCCAAACCCTCTCTGGAAACACCATATATTTT. This codes for CASSGTAQTLSGNTIYF. The chain uses TRBV18 and TRBJ1-3, and TRBD1 matches 7 of the central bases. Taken from cysteine to phenylalanine, the CDR3 has 17 residues. The sequence is cut down to CDR3 DNA, 51 bases in frame from base 1. The germline V gene gives CDR1 as KGHSH and CDR2 as LQKENI. At the junction V is shortened by 6 bases and J by 0 bases; bases outside the gene matches: 11.